This TCR beta chain was identified during a study of cytomegalovirus exposure and HLA in healthy donors. The primer mix had 60 Vbeta and 13 Jbeta primers. Sequencing was performed with immunoSEQ multiplex PCR; in TCRdb, only in-frame clones are kept and a portion is missing. The data hold some 150,000 clones, with around 77% observed a single time. The TCR originated in a woman aged 40 to 49 in good health and CMV-seropositive. Sample: PBMCs.

As DNA, the CDR3 is TGCGCCAGCAGCGACAGCTTCAATCAGCCCCAGCATTTT. Protein sequence: CASSDSFNQPQHF. V and J are TRBV5-1 and TRBJ1-5; possibly TRBD1 for D (5 bases). The V and J ends lost 4 bases and 3 bases respectively, with 8 bases between them. The CDR3 totals 13 residues. The germline CDR1 and CDR2 sequences are SGHRS and YFSETQ. The full variable domain, in which reference TRBV5-1 and TRBJ1-5 provide the parts outside the CDR3, is KAGVTQTPRYLIKTRGQQVTLSCSPISGHRSVSWYQQTPGQGLQFLFEYFSETQRNKGNFPGRFSGRQFSNSRSEMNVSTLELGDSALYLCASSDSFNQPQHFGDGTRLSIL.